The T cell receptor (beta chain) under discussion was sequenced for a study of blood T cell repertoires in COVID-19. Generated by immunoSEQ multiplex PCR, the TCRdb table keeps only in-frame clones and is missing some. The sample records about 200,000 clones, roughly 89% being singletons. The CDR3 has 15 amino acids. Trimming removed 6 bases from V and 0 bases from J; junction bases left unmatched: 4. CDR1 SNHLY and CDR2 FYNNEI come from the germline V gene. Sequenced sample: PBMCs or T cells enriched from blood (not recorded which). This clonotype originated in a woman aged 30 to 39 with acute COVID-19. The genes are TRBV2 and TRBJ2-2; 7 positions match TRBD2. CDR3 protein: CASSRGLANTGELFF. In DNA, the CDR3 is TGTGCCAGCAGCAGAGGACTAGCGAACACCGGGGAGCTGTTTTTT.